The entry below describes one T cell receptor (beta chain). Antigen unknown. This sample is drawn from a study of vaccination effects on CD4 cells after COVID-19. Assay: immunoSEQ multiplex PCR; the TCRdb copy retains only in-frame clones and omits some. The sample holds tens of thousands of clones, around 80% seen once. Germline values: CDR1 ENHRY, CDR2 SYGVKD. This CDR3 has 13 amino acids. V lost 7 bases and J lost 0, with 9 bases in between. Pools of viral peptides were used by the ViraFEST assay to expand antigen-specific CD4+ T cells ahead of sequencing. The authors isolated CD4+ T cells after less than eleven days of culture. Each participant received a vaccine that was either BNT162b2 or mRNA-1273, given as two doses. Vaccine recipients lacked prior SARS-CoV-2 infection and had negative nucleocapsid antibodies. It was with 10 IU/ml IL-2 and about 9.2 ug/ml peptides that some 1.8 million PBMC per well were cultured. Half of the medium was exchanged for IL-2 medium on both days 3 and 7.

The source was CD4+ T cells from PBMCs cultured with HCoV-229E spike peptides, collected after COVID-19 vaccination. This clonotype was sampled from a human donor who received a COVID-19 vaccine. The rearrangement uses TRBV10-3 and TRBJ1-1, with no clear D. DNA for the CDR3: TGTGCCATCAAGGTGGACTTGAACACTGAAGCTTTCTTT. This sequence encodes CAIKVDLNTEAFF.